This entry lists 26 T cell receptor beta chains sequenced from one sample in a study of regulatory T cells in long-lasting Graves disease. This sample's time point: newly diagnosed GD, antithyroid drugs for less than 3 months. The TCR library used RNA extracted from PBMCs. Library construction for TCR beta used iRepertoire HTBI primers and Arm-PCR of CDR3 regions. A single record per CDR3 protein comes from TCRdb applying MiXCR to the multiplex PCR reads. The sample lists some 240,000 distinct CDR3 sequences, roughly 19% seen once, with 12% in the top ten. Separately, the same data were catalogued under a study of T cells in Graves' hyperthyroidism and ophthalmopathy.

The specimen comprised peripheral blood mononuclear cells (PBMCs), sampled at new diagnosis, from a patient treated with antithyroid drugs. The origin of the receptors is a woman in her 30s with Graves disease.

As for this clonotype: This may be a read error, as it is one base from a much larger clone. V usage is TRBV6-1 and J usage is TRBJ1-4; possibly TRBD1 for D (6 bases). The CDR3 sequence is 15 residues long. Germline assignment: CDR1 MNHNS and CDR2 SASEGT. CDR3 amino acids: CACSPHRVGDGKLFF. The CDR3 DNA reads TGTGCCTGCAGCCCCCACAGGGTGGGGGATGGAAAACTGTTTTTT.

For this clonotype: This sequence may be a read error, since a much larger clone differs from it by one base. The chain has TRBV2 and TRBJ2-3; 8 bases fit TRBD1. The J call could be wrong; TRBJ1-1 is a better fit for the DNA end. The CDR3 spans 15 residues. Germline V CDR1 and CDR2: SNHLY, FYNNEI. CDR3 DNA: TGTGCCAGCAGTGATCTCCAGGGGGCTGGCACTGAAGCTTTCTTT. Translated, it gives CASSDLQGAGTEAFF.

This clonotype has ten or more counts. J is TRBJ2-7 and V is TRBV7-9; 9 bases line up with TRBD1. The CDR3 loop spans 15 amino acids. J gave up 7 bases and V 1 base, and 8 bases lay outside the gene matches. Germline V gene sequence: CDR1 SEHNR, CDR2 FQNEAQ (reference sequence). The CDR3 nucleotides read TGTGCCAGCAGCTTAGTACAGGGGGCTCCGAGGGAGCAGTACTTC. Its protein is CASSLVQGAPREQYF.

This clonotype was recorded at least ten times. The chain carries TRBV6-2 or TRBV6-3 and TRBJ2-3; the match to TRBD1 covers 9 bases. The J segment lost 1 base and the V segment lost 2 bases, leaving 10 bases of the junction unmatched. CDR3 length: 18 residues. The germline V gene has CDR1 MNHEY and CDR2 SVGEGT. The CDR3 sequence is CASSYPGTGGRGTDTQYF. For the CDR3, the DNA is TGTGCCAGCAGTTACCCGGGCACAGGGGGCAGAGGCACAGATACGCAGTATTTT.

V is TRBV12-3 or TRBV12-4 and J is TRBJ2-7, with D possibly being TRBD1 (6 bases). V lost 6 bases to trimming and J lost 2 bases, with 11 bases between them. The CDR3 length is 13 residues. CDR3 residues: CASRPGTTYEQYF. DNA of the CDR3: TGTGCCAGCAGACCCGGGACAACCTACGAGCAGTACTTC.

In this sample, this clonotype turned up many times. This chain uses TRBV11-2 with TRBJ2-5; 14 nucleotides line up with TRBD2. V trimming: 5 bases; J trimming: 5 bases; junction bases outside the gene matches: 10. The CDR3 consists of 17 residues. The germline gives CDR1 SGHAT, CDR2 FQNNGV. CDR3 residues: CASSPGLAGVSVETQYF. Written as DNA, the CDR3 is TGTGCCAGCAGCCCGGGACTAGCGGGAGTCTCTGTGGAGACCCAGTACTTC.

At least ten counts were recorded for this clonotype. V gene TRBV27 combines with J gene TRBJ1-1; tentative D call: TRBD1 (5 bases). The V gene lost 10 bases and the J gene lost 5 bases, with 26 bases spanning the gap. This CDR3 is 16 amino acids long. Germline V lookup: CDR1 MNHEY, CDR2 SMNVEV (reference sequence). The CDR3 protein is CANPRGASFLFTEAFF. The DNA for the CDR3 is TGTGCCAACCCTAGGGGCGCGAGTTTCCTGTTTACTGAAGCTTTCTTT.

Remarks on this clonotype: A single base separates this from a much larger clone, so it may be a read error. Likely a read error: the CDR3 ends without its conserved phenylalanine or tryptophan. The CDR3 reads CASSLARGGRETQYL. DNA of the CDR3: TGTGCCAGCAGCTTAGCACGGGGGGGCCGGGAGACCCAGTACCTC. V and J are TRBV7-9 and TRBJ2-5; 8 bases match TRBD2. The CDR3 has 15 amino acids. The V gene end was trimmed by 0 bases and the J gene end by 5 bases; junction bases not matched to a gene: 5. CDR1 SEHNR and CDR2 FQNEAQ come from the germline V gene (reference sequence).

The chain recombines TRBV20-1 with TRBJ1-1, with D perhaps matching TRBD1 (5 bases). The ends were cut back, 3 bases at V and 11 bases at J, with 13 bases in the middle. In germline, CDR1 is DFQATT, CDR2 SNEGSKA (reference sequence). The CDR3 loop spans 11 amino acids. The CDR3 bases are TGCAGTGCTAGGTACAGGCCCCTGGCTTTCTTT. This encodes CSARYRPLAFF.

This clonotype was detected only a few times. The CDR3 reads CASREKLLSRRADTQYF. CDR3 nucleotide sequence: TGTGCCAGCAGGGAAAAACTCCTCTCCCGGCGGGCGGATACGCAGTATTTT. The rearrangement joins TRBV6-1 to TRBJ2-3; maybe TRBD2 (5 bases). This CDR3 contains 17 residues. Trimming stripped 6 bases from V and 6 bases from J, with 25 bases between. CDR1 and CDR2 (germline): MNHNS, SASEGT.

This clonotype appeared many times. This chain connects TRBV3-1 to TRBJ2-5; TRBD2 might be the D (5 bases). CDR3 length equals 14 residues. The germline V gene has CDR1 LGHDT and CDR2 YNNKEL (reference sequence). The V end was cut by 4 bases, the J end by 5 bases, with 14 bases between. This CDR3 is CASSPRGRAETQYF. The CDR3 region has the DNA TGTGCCAGCAGCCCTCGTGGGAGAGCGGAGACCCAGTACTTC.

This sequence joins TRBV28 and TRBJ1-1; 11 bases map to TRBD1. The CDR3 extends over 15 amino acids. CDR1 MDHEN and CDR2 SYDVKM come from the germline V gene. The V and J ends lost 5 bases and 6 bases, in that order; junction bases with no gene match: 8. The CDR3 region has the DNA TGTGCCAGCAGTATCGGACAGGGGGCGCAGGCTGAAGCTTTCTTT. This encodes CASSIGQGAQAEAFF.

This chain connects TRBV2 to TRBJ2-2; 10 bases match TRBD2. Looked up from germline, CDR1 is SNHLY and CDR2 is FYNNEI. The length of the CDR3 is 15 residues. Losses at the gene ends were 7 bases for V and 5 bases for J; bases not matched to a gene: 7. CDR3 nucleotides: TGTGCCAGCACTCCTAGCGGGAGTAAAACCGGGGAGCTGTTTTTT. Protein sequence: CASTPSGSKTGELFF.

This chain uses TRBV4-1 with TRBJ1-2, with D unclear. Germline CDR1 reads MGHRA; CDR2 reads YSYEKL. This CDR3 region has 15 residues. The V end lost 0 bases, the J end lost 5 bases, and 13 bases lay between the germline ends. The CDR3 DNA reads as TGCGCCAGCAGCCAAGACCCAGCGATGCGGTATGGCTACACCTTC. Protein product: CASSQDPAMRYGYTF.

In this sample, this clonotype turned up many times. The chain carries TRBV30 and TRBJ2-1; the D gene is possibly TRBD2 (6 bases). The germline V gene encodes CDR1 GTSNPN and CDR2 SVGIG (reference sequence). CDR3 size: 15 residues. Trimming pared 3 bases from V and 6 bases from J, leaving 18 bases between. CDR3 amino acids: CAWRKLAAIGNEQFF. DNA for the CDR3: TGTGCCTGGAGAAAACTAGCTGCAATCGGCAATGAGCAGTTCTTC.

This clonotype was recorded many times. J is TRBJ2-3 and V is TRBV2; D remains ambiguous. Germline CDR1 is SNHLY and CDR2 is FYNNEI. Trimming cost V 3 bases and J 0 bases, with 7 bases left between them. The CDR3 contains 14 residues. CDR3 nucleotide sequence: TGTGCCAGCAGTGATGGCAGAAGCACAGATACGCAGTATTTT. Protein: CASSDGRSTDTQYF.

This clonotype has a count of ten or more. The V and J genes are TRBV4-2 and TRBJ1-2; 9 bases are a match to TRBD1. The CDR3 covers 14 residues. The germline gives CDR1 LGHNA, CDR2 YNFKEQ. V shed 5 bases and J 7 bases; nucleotides not matched to a gene: 8. Here the CDR3 DNA reads TGTGCCAGCAGCTTACGGGACAGGGAGTCTGGCTACACCTTC. This encodes CASSLRDRESGYTF.

This clonotype appeared many times. This chain links TRBV3-1 with TRBJ2-2; TRBD2 agrees at 10 bases. Germline V lookup: CDR1 LGHDT, CDR2 YNNKEL (reference sequence). With V trimmed by 4 bases and J by 5 bases, 1 base remained unmatched. This CDR3 region has 14 residues. The CDR3 loop reads CASSPLAGTGELFF. The CDR3 DNA sequence: TGTGCCAGCAGCCCACTAGCGGGGACCGGGGAGCTGTTTTTT.

This clonotype was picked up many times. The gene calls are TRBV11-2 and TRBJ2-1, with TRBD1 as a possible D gene (5 bases). V lost 9 bases, J lost 4 bases, and 10 bases lay in between. The CDR3 runs to 12 residues. From germline, CDR1 is SGHAT and CDR2 FQNNGV. The CDR3 is CASLTDYNEQFF. Here the CDR3 DNA reads TGTGCCAGTCTGACAGATTACAATGAGCAGTTCTTC.

The CDR3 sequence: CASSDRGGGLRVNEQFF. For the CDR3, the DNA is TGTGCCAGCAGTGACAGGGGGGGGGGGCTTCGTGTCAATGAGCAGTTCTTC. The gene calls are TRBV12-3 or TRBV12-4 and TRBJ2-1, with TRBD1 matching over 9 bases. V trimming: 5 bases; J trimming: 6 bases; junction bases outside the gene matches: 14. This CDR3 is built from 17 residues.

In its sample, this clonotype was seen many times. V usage is TRBV12-3 or TRBV12-4 and J usage is TRBJ2-7; D unclear. V dropped 1 base and J dropped 7 bases, with 11 bases sitting between them. The length of the CDR3 is 13 residues. CDR3 in DNA: TGTGCCAGCAGTTTAGTAGTGGCCGGTGAGCAGTACTTC. Translated: CASSLVVAGEQYF.

This clonotype was seen many times. The rearrangement uses TRBV28 and TRBJ1-2, with a possible D match to TRBD1 (5 bases). V was trimmed by 2 bases and J by 4 bases, leaving 11 bases between them. CDR1 is MDHEN and CDR2 is SYDVKM in the germline V gene. The CDR3 covers 14 residues. CDR3 in amino acids: CASSLPSGSYGYTF. The CDR3 coding sequence is TGTGCCAGCAGTTTACCCTCAGGGAGCTATGGCTACACCTTC.

This clonotype was seen at least ten times. The chain recombines TRBV12-3 or TRBV12-4 with TRBJ1-3; no firm D call. The CDR3 length is 17 residues. V lost 4 bases to trimming and J lost 0 bases, with 16 bases between them. The CDR3 protein is CASSSPGSPSSGNTIYF. The CDR3 DNA reads TGTGCCAGCAGTTCCCCCGGATCGCCGAGCTCTGGAAACACCATATATTTT.

This clonotype was seen ten or more times. The CDR3, as DNA: TGCGCCAGCAGCTTCTCAAAGGACAGGAATAACTATGGCTACACCTTC. Translating it yields CASSFSKDRNNYGYTF. This chain joins TRBV5-1 and TRBJ1-2; 7 bases map to TRBD1. CDR3 size: 16 residues. V shed 2 bases and J 1 base; nucleotides not matched to a gene: 8. The germline V gene has CDR1 SGHRS and CDR2 YFSETQ.

V and J are TRBV6-1 and TRBJ1-1, with unresolved D. Looked up from germline, CDR1 is MNHNS and CDR2 is SASEGT. V shed 6 bases and J shed 5 bases, with 10 bases lying between them. The length of the CDR3 is 12 residues. The CDR3 region has the DNA TGTGCCAGCAGAGGGATGGGGACTGAAGCTTTCTTT. It is translated as CASRGMGTEAFF.

V and J are TRBV19 and TRBJ2-1; TRBD2 agrees at 15 bases. The CDR3 spans 16 residues. Germline assignment: CDR1 LNHDA and CDR2 SQIVND (reference sequence). Trimming cost V 4 bases and J 7 bases; bases outside gene matches: 5. In nucleotides, the CDR3 is TGTGCCAGTAGTACAACAGGACTAGCGGGAGGGAATGAGCAGTTCTTC. It encodes CASSTTGLAGGNEQFF. The whole variable domain, filled in from reference TRBV19 and TRBJ2-1, reads DGGITQSPKYLFRKEGQNVTLSCEQNLNHDAMYWYRQDPGQGLRLIYYSQIVNDFQKGDIAEGYSVSREKKESFPLTVTSAQKNPTAFYLCASSTTGLAGGNEQFFGPGTRLTVL.